Each of the 30 T cell receptor beta chains below was sequenced from the same sample in a study of T cells in Graves' hyperthyroidism and ophthalmopathy. Amplified TCR beta CDR3 regions came from RNA transcripts. Primed by the HTBI set, a first-round RT-PCR was run on the TCR CDR3. TCRdb re-called the multiplex PCR reads with MiXCR, one entry per CDR3 protein. The sample includes under 400,000 distinct CDR3 sequences, around 20% seen only once; the top ten take roughly 52%. Sequencing was done on a sample of blood. Receptor source: a woman between 50 and 59 years old with Graves' hyperthyroidism.

This clonotype was observed at least ten times. The chain is built from TRBV7-2 and TRBJ1-6; D perhaps matches TRBD1 (5 bases). Trimming removed 7 bases at V and 8 bases at J, with 9 bases between. CDR3 length equals 12 residues. Germline assignment: CDR1 SGHTA and CDR2 FQGNSA. This chain's CDR3 is CASTWGDSPLHF. In DNA form, the CDR3 reads TGTGCCAGCACCTGGGGGGATTCACCCCTCCACTTT.

The gene calls are TRBV5-1 and TRBJ1-2, with TRBD1 matching 11 bases. V was clipped by 4 bases and J by 1 base; unmatched bases: 6. The CDR3 spans 16 residues. From germline, CDR1 is SGHRS and CDR2 YFSETQ. CDR3 loop: CASSKDRGRVNYGYTF. The CDR3 DNA is TGCGCCAGCAGCAAGGACAGGGGGCGGGTTAACTATGGCTACACCTTC.

In this sample, this clonotype turned up many times. The chain is built from TRBV19 and TRBJ1-2; 9 bases line up with TRBD1. CDR3 length: 15 amino acids. From germline, CDR1 is LNHDA and CDR2 SQIVND (reference sequence). The V and J ends lost 4 bases and 0 bases, in that order; junction bases with no gene match: 3. In DNA form, the CDR3 reads TGTGCCAGTAGTACCGGGACAGGGCCTAACTATGGCTACACCTTC. Translated, it gives CASSTGTGPNYGYTF.

This clonotype has ten or more counts. The chain employs TRBV29-1 and TRBJ2-7, with D perhaps given as TRBD1 or TRBD2 (6 bases each). The CDR3 extends over 16 amino acids. CDR1 is SQVTM, CDR2 ANQGSEA, per germline. Trimming left V 1 base short and J 1 base short, with 17 bases between. The CDR3 DNA reads TGCAGCGTTGAAGGGGGGGCAGGGTGGAGGTCCTACGAGCAGTACTTC. Its translation is CSVEGGAGWRSYEQYF.

There are many counts of this clonotype. This chain links TRBV7-9 with TRBJ2-7, with TRBD1 matching over 12 bases. The CDR3 extends over 14 amino acids. CDR1 is SEHNR and CDR2 is FQNEAQ in the germline V gene (reference sequence). The trim removed 5 bases at V and 7 bases at J, leaving 6 bases unmatched. DNA for the CDR3: TGTGCCAGCAGCCGGGACAGGGGGCTGGGGGAGCAGTACTTC. This sequence encodes CASSRDRGLGEQYF.

Only a few counts were recorded for this clonotype. This rearrangement joins TRBV12-3 or TRBV12-4 to TRBJ1-4, with 7 bases that match TRBD1. The CDR3 is 15 residues long. Trimming took 6 bases from V and 7 from J; bases not matched to a gene: 11. CDR3 loop: CASRGLTGKIEKLFF. DNA of the CDR3: TGTGCCAGCAGGGGTTTGACAGGGAAGATTGAAAAACTGTTTTTT.

This clonotype was picked up many times. The chain couples TRBV12-3 or TRBV12-4 to TRBJ2-7; 8 bases map to TRBD1. The V and J ends lost 6 bases and 2 bases, in that order; junction bases with no gene match: 6. The CDR3 sequence is 14 residues long. DNA of the CDR3: TGTGCCAGCAGGTCCGACAGGGGACCCTACGAGCAGTACTTC. Amino acids: CASRSDRGPYEQYF.

The genes are TRBV6-2 or TRBV6-3 and TRBJ1-6; TRBD1 might be the D (6 bases). CDR1 and CDR2 from the germline V gene are MNHEY and SVGEGT. The CDR3 runs 15 residues. Trimming took 5 bases from V and 6 from J, leaving 14 bases between them. The CDR3 region is CASSKETGRNSPLHF. For the CDR3, the DNA is TGTGCCAGCAGTAAGGAAACAGGGCGTAATTCACCCCTCCACTTT.

CDR3 sequence reads: CASSIINNEQFF. The CDR3 nucleotides are TGTGCCAGTAGTATAATAAACAATGAGCAGTTCTTC. V is TRBV19 and J is TRBJ2-1; D is ambiguous. This CDR3 is 12 amino acids long. V was shortened by 2 bases and J by 5 bases, with 4 bases between the two germline ends. CDR1 is LNHDA and CDR2 is SQIVND in the germline V gene (reference sequence).

This clonotype was seen many times. The V call is TRBV7-3, the J call TRBJ2-7, with TRBD2 matching 7 bases. This CDR3 is 15 amino acids long. J lost 5 bases, V lost 1 base, and 8 bases had no gene match. Germline V gene data show CDR1 as SGHTA and CDR2 as FQGTGA. This CDR3 reads CASSLIAGEGHEQYF. The CDR3 DNA reads TGTGCCAGCAGCTTAATCGCGGGAGAGGGCCACGAGCAGTACTTC.

In its sample, this clonotype was seen many times. This chain links TRBV7-9 with TRBJ2-3; 8 bases line up with TRBD1. This CDR3 has 17 amino acids. Germline V gene sequence: CDR1 SEHNR, CDR2 FQNEAQ (reference sequence). After removal of 3 bases from V and 0 bases from J, the junction contained 8 bases not matched to a gene. DNA of the CDR3: TGTGCCAGCAGCTTTCGACAGGGGCGAACTAGCACAGATACGCAGTATTTT. It specifies CASSFRQGRTSTDTQYF.

This clonotype showed up many times. The chain couples TRBV19 to TRBJ2-1; 8 bases map to TRBD1. J gave up 0 bases and V 2 bases, and 9 bases lay outside the gene matches. In germline, CDR1 is LNHDA, CDR2 SQIVND (reference sequence). The CDR3 contains 18 residues. In DNA form, the CDR3 reads TGTGCCAGTAGTATAAGCAGGGGGCCCTGGAGCTCCTACAATGAGCAGTTCTTC. It yields the protein CASSISRGPWSSYNEQFF.

This chain joins TRBV6-1 and TRBJ1-5; D unclear. Germline V gene data show CDR1 as MNHNS and CDR2 as SASEGT. With 2 bases removed from V and 2 bases from J, the gap between germline ends came to 4 bases. The CDR3 runs 13 residues. The CDR3 sequence: CASSERRNQPQHF. The DNA of the CDR3 is TGTGCCAGCAGTGAAAGGCGCAATCAGCCCCAGCATTTT.

The V call is TRBV5-4, the J call TRBJ1-5; D unclear. V was clipped by 0 bases and J by 6 bases, with 10 bases between them. Germline V gives CDR1 SGHNT, CDR2 YYREEE (reference sequence). The CDR3 consists of 14 residues. The CDR3 DNA sequence: TGTGCCAGCAGCTTGGCAGGTGACGGTCAGCCCCAGCATTTT. This sequence encodes CASSLAGDGQPQHF.

J is TRBJ1-1 and V is TRBV28, with TRBD1 matching over 7 bases. Germline V gene sequence: CDR1 MDHEN, CDR2 SYDVKM. The CDR3 runs 16 residues. V shed 2 bases and J 3 bases; nucleotides not matched to a gene: 9. The CDR3 spells CASSLPNRGGDTEAFF. The CDR3 DNA reads TGTGCCAGCAGTTTACCCAACAGGGGAGGGGACACTGAAGCTTTCTTT.

This clonotype appeared a few times. The chain employs TRBV20-1 and TRBJ1-5, with a possible D match to TRBD1 (6 bases). V gave up 3 bases and J gave up 6 bases, with 9 bases separating them. Germline V gene lookup returns CDR1 DFQATT and CDR2 SNEGSKA (reference sequence). This CDR3 is built from 12 residues. The DNA of the CDR3 is TGCAGTGCTAGTTCAGGGGCTCAGCCCCAGCATTTT. Its translation: CSASSGAQPQHF.

This rearrangement joins TRBV19 to TRBJ2-7; TRBD2 aligns across 7 bases. V shed 3 bases and J 2 bases; nucleotides not matched to a gene: 7. The CDR3 is made up of 15 amino acids. Per germline, CDR1 LNHDA and CDR2 SQIVND (reference sequence). CDR3 sequence reads: CASSIASGETYEQYF. CDR3 sequence (DNA): TGTGCCAGTAGTATCGCGAGCGGGGAAACCTACGAGCAGTACTTC.

This clonotype was recorded many times. The chain employs TRBV2 and TRBJ1-5; tentatively, D is TRBD1 (5 bases). The CDR3 runs 15 residues. The V gene lost 8 bases and the J gene lost 3 bases, with 17 bases spanning the gap. Germline CDR1 reads SNHLY; CDR2 reads FYNNEI. This CDR3 reads CASGGGAAVNQPQHF. The CDR3 DNA sequence: TGTGCCAGCGGTGGAGGGGCGGCCGTCAATCAGCCCCAGCATTTT.

This clonotype was observed many times. The V gene is TRBV6-1, the J gene TRBJ1-6, with 9 bases fitting TRBD1. From germline, CDR1 is MNHNS and CDR2 SASEGT. Trimming removed 6 bases from V and 9 bases from J; junction bases left unmatched: 3. The CDR3 sequence is 13 residues long. Here the CDR3 DNA reads TGTGCCAGCAGCGGACAGGGGTTTTCACCCCTCCACTTT. Its protein is CASSGQGFSPLHF.

This clonotype has at least ten counts. The chain uses TRBV30 and TRBJ1-6, with unresolved D. There are 13 residues in the CDR3. Trimming took off 0 bases at V and 7 bases at J, with 7 bases between the two ends. The germline V gene encodes CDR1 GTSNPN and CDR2 SVGIG (reference sequence). In nucleotides, the CDR3 is TGTGCCTGGAGTGTTAACAGAAATTCACCCCTCCACTTT. This translates into CAWSVNRNSPLHF.

This clonotype was observed a handful of times. The rearrangement uses TRBV4-1 and TRBJ1-2; TRBD1 matches at 8 bases. This CDR3 spans 16 amino acids. The ends lost 8 bases at V and 8 bases at J; junction bases unmatched: 19. CDR1 and CDR2 (germline): MGHRA, YSYEKL. As DNA, the CDR3 is TGCGCCAGCCGGGACAGGATAAGGTCGAGAGGGGGAGGCTACACCTTC. It specifies CASRDRIRSRGGGYTF.

The chain recombines TRBV2 with TRBJ2-1, with D possibly matching TRBD2 (6 bases). Germline CDR1 SNHLY, CDR2 FYNNEI. Trimming left V 2 bases short and J 10 bases short, with 27 bases between. This CDR3 has 18 amino acids. CDR3 sequence reads: CASSELGQPGLRFGEQFF. CDR3 DNA: TGTGCCAGCAGTGAATTAGGTCAACCGGGACTCAGATTTGGGGAGCAGTTCTTC.

The DNA of the CDR3 is TGCAGTGCACAGGACGGATCATTAAACACTGAAGCTTTCTTT. This gives the protein CSAQDGSLNTEAFF. This sequence joins TRBV20-1 and TRBJ1-1; D might be TRBD1 (5 bases). Trimming stripped 6 bases from V and 2 bases from J, with 16 bases between. Germline loops: CDR1 DFQATT, CDR2 SNEGSKA (reference sequence). There are 14 residues in the CDR3.

This chain uses TRBV9 with TRBJ2-3, with TRBD2 matching over 8 bases. J lost 4 bases, V lost 7 bases, and 8 bases had no gene match. This CDR3 is 14 amino acids long. Germline assignment: CDR1 SGDLS and CDR2 YYNGEE. The chain's CDR3 is CASSGGGRSDTQYF. The CDR3 nucleotides are TGTGCCAGCTCTGGCGGGGGGAGGTCAGATACGCAGTATTTT.

This clonotype was observed at least ten times. J is TRBJ2-7 and V is TRBV9, with TRBD1 matching 8 bases. The CDR3 runs to 14 residues. From germline, CDR1 is SGDLS and CDR2 YYNGEE. After removal of 4 bases from V and 2 bases from J, the junction contained 5 bases not matched to a gene. CDR3 amino acids: CASSRGTGTYEQYF. DNA for the CDR3: TGTGCCAGCAGCAGAGGGACAGGTACCTACGAGCAGTACTTC.

This chain joins TRBV19 and TRBJ1-5; perhaps TRBD1 as D (5 bases). The CDR3 is made up of 17 amino acids. Germline CDR1 LNHDA, CDR2 SQIVND (reference sequence). V lost 3 bases and J 9 bases, leaving 24 bases between the germline ends. CDR3 DNA: TGTGCCAGTAGTATCTGGAAGGGGACCCCGCCAAAGGGGCCCCAGCATTTT. Translated: CASSIWKGTPPKGPQHF. The variable domain in full, completed from reference TRBV19 and TRBJ1-5, reads DGGITQSPKYLFRKEGQNVTLSCEQNLNHDAMYWYRQDPGQGLRLIYYSQIVNDFQKGDIAEGYSVSREKKESFPLTVTSAQKNPTAFYLCASSIWKGTPPKGPQHFGDGTRLSIL.

This clonotype was seen at least ten times. The rearrangement uses TRBV30 and TRBJ1-2; D gene ambiguous. Germline CDR1 is GTSNPN and CDR2 is SVGIG (reference sequence). Trimming stripped 0 bases from V and 7 bases from J, with 15 bases between. This CDR3 is 14 amino acids long. CDR3 residues: CAWSVQGLPFGYTF. CDR3 nucleotides: TGTGCCTGGAGTGTACAAGGTCTTCCTTTTGGCTACACCTTC.

Many counts were recorded for this clonotype. The rearrangement links TRBV7-3 to TRBJ2-3; 9 positions agree with TRBD2. In germline, CDR1 is SGHTA, CDR2 FQGTGA. The CDR3 runs to 17 residues. V gave up 0 bases and J gave up 6 bases; unmatched junction bases: 10. CDR3 sequence: CASSLTGSSGKTDTQYF. DNA of the CDR3: TGTGCCAGCAGCTTAACGGGGTCTAGCGGGAAGACCGATACGCAGTATTTT. Full variable domain (remainder filled in from reference TRBV7-3 and TRBJ2-3): GAGVSQTPSNKVTEKGKYVELRCDPISGHTALYWYRQSLGQGPEFLIYFQGTGAADDSGLPNDRFFAVRPEGSVSTLKIQRTERGDSAVYLCASSLTGSSGKTDTQYFGPGTRLTVL.

This clonotype was seen ten or more times. The chain couples TRBV4-1 to TRBJ1-5; a weak D match, TRBD1 (6 bases). The CDR3 runs to 15 residues. Trimming cost V 0 bases and J 7 bases, with 13 bases left between them. Looked up from germline, CDR1 is MGHRA and CDR2 is YSYEKL. The CDR3 is CASSQELGAGQPQHF. CDR3 DNA: TGCGCCAGCAGCCAAGAGTTGGGGGCAGGACAGCCCCAGCATTTT.

The chain carries TRBV12-3 or TRBV12-4 and TRBJ2-7; D is undetermined. The V and J ends lost 2 bases and 2 bases respectively, with 10 bases between them. The CDR3 length is 14 residues. CDR3 coding DNA: TGTGCCAGCAGTTTACGGGCCGGACCCTACGAGCAGTACTTC. Translating gives CASSLRAGPYEQYF.